The 19 T cell receptor beta chains listed next were all sequenced from one sample in a study of cytomegalovirus exposure and HLA in healthy donors. This PCR relied on a set of 60 Vbeta primers and 13 Jbeta primers. Assay used: immunoSEQ multiplex PCR; TCRdb lists only in-frame clones, some missing. The sample lists around 110,000 clones; under 90% were seen once. What was sequenced was PBMCs. The receptors come from a woman under 40 in good health and CMV-seronegative.

The J gene is TRBJ2-1, the V gene TRBV15, with TRBD2 matching 7 bases. Unmatched junction bases numbered 4, after V lost 2 bases and J lost 3 bases. The CDR3 loop spans 15 amino acids. Germline loops: CDR1 LNHNV, CDR2 YYDKDF (reference sequence). CDR3 sequence (DNA): TGTGCCACCAGCAGAACCCGGGACTACTACAATGAGCAGTTCTTC. Encoded protein: CATSRTRDYYNEQFF.

This chain uses TRBV7-2 with TRBJ2-1, with 15 bases lining up with TRBD2. Germline V gene data show CDR1 as SGHTA and CDR2 as FQGNSA. J gave up 0 bases and V 7 bases, and 7 bases lay outside the gene matches. This CDR3 region has 18 residues. CDR3 sequence: CASTTGTSGRISYNEQFF. The CDR3 coding sequence is TGTGCCAGCACCACAGGGACTAGCGGGAGGATCTCCTACAATGAGCAGTTCTTC.

The V and J genes are TRBV14 and TRBJ1-5; 10 bases match TRBD1. CDR1 and CDR2 (germline): SGHDN, FVKESK. The CDR3 spans 16 residues. Germline trimming cut 1 base from V and 2 bases from J; bases unmatched to any gene: 2. This CDR3 reads CASSQGGTGGNQPQHF. In DNA, the CDR3 is TGTGCCAGCAGCCAAGGAGGGACAGGGGGCAATCAGCCCCAGCATTTT.

The V gene is TRBV28, the J gene TRBJ2-7; TRBD1 might be the D (6 bases). CDR1 and CDR2 (germline): MDHEN, SYDVKM. The CDR3 is 12 residues long. Deletions cut 5 bases from V and 2 bases from J, with 7 bases between. CDR3 nucleotides: TGTGCCAGCAGTAGGGACACCTACGAGCAGTACTTC. Amino acid sequence: CASSRDTYEQYF. Full variable domain (outside the CDR3, taken from reference TRBV28 and TRBJ2-7): DVKVTQSSRYLVKRTGEKVFLECVQDMDHENMFWYRQDPGLGLRLIYFSYDVKMKEKGDIPEGYSVSREKKERFSLILESASTNQTSMYLCASSRDTYEQYFGPGTRLTVT.

Details on this clone: A junction end diverges from the germline sequence, so it may reflect a read error. The V and J genes are TRBV6-5 and TRBJ2-1; tentative D call: TRBD2 (5 bases). This CDR3 has 14 amino acids. Germline CDR1 reads MNHEY; CDR2 reads SVGAGI. As DNA, the CDR3 is TGTGCCAGCAGCGCCGGGATATCCTACAATGAGCAGCTCTTC. This sequence encodes CASSAGISYNEQLF.

The chain couples TRBV7-2 to TRBJ2-1, with 8 bases aligning to TRBD2. CDR3 length equals 15 residues. With V trimmed by 5 bases and J by 9 bases, 12 bases remained unmatched. Germline loops: CDR1 SGHTA, CDR2 FQGNSA. CDR3 residues: CASSPLGTRGIEQFF. The CDR3 region has the DNA TGTGCCAGCAGCCCTCTCGGGACTAGGGGGATTGAGCAGTTCTTC.

The rearrangement uses TRBV6-7 and TRBJ2-5; D is ambiguous. TRBV6-7 is an open reading frame whose function is uncertain. This CDR3 comprises 11 residues. Trimming stripped 5 bases from V and 5 bases from J, with 6 bases between. The CDR3 nucleotides read TGTGCCAGCAGTAAAGAGGAGACCCAGTACTTC. Protein product: CASSKEETQYF.

The rearrangement uses TRBV27 and TRBJ1-5; TRBD1 might be the D (5 bases). The CDR3 sequence is 15 residues long. The V and J ends lost 6 bases and 7 bases respectively, with 19 bases between them. The germline gives CDR1 MNHEY, CDR2 SMNVEV (reference sequence). CDR3: CASSSGHLTSQPQHF. The CDR3 bases are TGTGCCAGCAGCTCCGGACACTTAACTTCCCAGCCCCAGCATTTT.

The chain carries TRBV18 and TRBJ1-4; 7 bases are a match to TRBD1. V shed 6 bases and J 2 bases; nucleotides not matched to a gene: 6. The CDR3 length is 15 residues. CDR1 is KGHSH and CDR2 is LQKENI in the germline V gene. The CDR3 DNA is TGTGCCAGCTCTACAGGGGATACGACTAATGAAAAACTGTTTTTT. Translation: CASSTGDTTNEKLFF.

The rearrangement joins TRBV30 to TRBJ1-3, with a possible D match to TRBD1 (6 bases). The V end lost 2 bases, the J end lost 2 bases, and 10 bases lay between the germline ends. Germline loops: CDR1 GTSNPN, CDR2 SVGIG (reference sequence). The CDR3 sequence is 14 residues long. The CDR3 nucleotides read TGTGCCTGGAGTCGCACAGGGCCTGGAAACACCATATATTTT. Protein product: CAWSRTGPGNTIYF.

The gene calls are TRBV19 and TRBJ2-5, with TRBD2 matching 8 bases. V trimming: 3 bases; J trimming: 3 bases; junction bases outside the gene matches: 6. This CDR3 is 15 amino acids long. The germline gives CDR1 LNHDA, CDR2 SQIVND (reference sequence). Written as DNA, the CDR3 is TGTGCCAGTAGTATGGGGGAACTAGCGGAAGAGACCCAGTACTTC. Translating it yields CASSMGELAEETQYF.

The chain has TRBV27 and TRBJ2-7; the match to TRBD1 covers 8 bases. The length of the CDR3 is 13 residues. The germline V gene encodes CDR1 MNHEY and CDR2 SMNVEV (reference sequence). Trimming at V came to 9 bases and at J to 6 bases, leaving 10 bases not matched to a gene. The chain's CDR3 is CASSDRGFGEQYF. CDR3 sequence (DNA): TGTGCCAGTAGCGACAGGGGATTCGGCGAGCAGTACTTC.

J is TRBJ2-3 and V is TRBV4-1; TRBD1 matches at 7 bases. V was clipped by 1 base and J by 2 bases; unmatched bases: 6. In germline, CDR1 is MGHRA, CDR2 YSYEKL. The CDR3 runs 16 residues. The CDR3 DNA sequence: TGCGCCAGCAGCCAAGGAAGGGGGCAGGTCACAGATACGCAGTATTTT. Encoded protein: CASSQGRGQVTDTQYF.

The chain is built from TRBV25-1 and TRBJ2-6, with TRBD2 as a possible D gene (6 bases). CDR1 is MGHDK, CDR2 SYGVNS, per germline. The CDR3 is 18 amino acids. V was pared by 2 bases and J by 0 bases, with 14 bases between. The CDR3 DNA reads as TGTGCCAGCAGTGAACTCGGCGGGGCGCCCTCTGGGGCCAACGTCCTGACTTTC. Translated: CASSELGGAPSGANVLTF.

V usage is TRBV7-2 and J usage is TRBJ2-1; D remains ambiguous. The ends were cut back, 3 bases at V and 5 bases at J, with 11 bases in the middle. Looked up from germline, CDR1 is SGHTA and CDR2 is FQGNSA. The CDR3 spans 14 residues. This CDR3 reads CASSFSVNNNEQFF. The CDR3 DNA sequence: TGTGCCAGCAGCTTTTCTGTTAATAACAATGAGCAGTTCTTC. Together with reference TRBV7-2 and TRBJ2-1, the CDR3 gives the full variable domain: GAGVSQSPSNKVTEKGKDVELRCDPISGHTALYWYRQSLGQGLEFLIYFQGNSAPDKSGLPSDRFSAERTGGSVSTLTIQRTQQEDSAVYLCASSFSVNNNEQFFGPGTRLTVL.

This sequence joins TRBV7-8 and TRBJ2-2; D might be TRBD1 (6 bases). The CDR3 loop spans 15 amino acids. Trimming left V 3 bases short and J 4 bases short, with 12 bases between. Germline CDR1 reads SGHVS; CDR2 reads FQNEAQ. The CDR3 here is CASSFIQGPTGELFF. CDR3 nucleotide sequence: TGTGCCAGCAGCTTTATCCAGGGGCCCACCGGGGAGCTGTTTTTT.

CDR3 amino acids: CASSFFAGGEGQYF. The CDR3 DNA follows: TGTGCCAGCAGCTTTTTTGCGGGAGGTGAAGGGCAGTATTTT. The chain uses TRBV11-2 and TRBJ2-3; 8 positions agree with TRBD2. Trimming cost V 3 bases and J 11 bases; bases outside gene matches: 10. Germline V gene data show CDR1 as SGHAT and CDR2 as FQNNGV. The CDR3 runs to 14 residues.

The V gene is TRBV2, the J gene TRBJ2-1, with TRBD2 matching over 9 bases. Germline V gene data show CDR1 as SNHLY and CDR2 as FYNNEI. The V and J ends lost 3 bases and 7 bases, in that order; junction bases with no gene match: 4. This CDR3 spans 14 amino acids. CDR3 region: CASSELAGTNEQFF. The DNA for the CDR3 is TGTGCCAGCAGTGAGCTAGCGGGAACAAATGAGCAGTTCTTC.

This chain uses TRBV6-1 with TRBJ1-4; D perhaps matches TRBD1 (6 bases). The CDR3 loop spans 15 amino acids. V was cut by 2 bases and J by 7 bases, with 14 bases left in between. The germline V gene has CDR1 MNHNS and CDR2 SASEGT. The CDR3 coding sequence is TGTGCCAGCAGTGAATCCCCAGGGGTTAGTGAAAAACTGTTTTTT. Protein sequence: CASSESPGVSEKLFF.